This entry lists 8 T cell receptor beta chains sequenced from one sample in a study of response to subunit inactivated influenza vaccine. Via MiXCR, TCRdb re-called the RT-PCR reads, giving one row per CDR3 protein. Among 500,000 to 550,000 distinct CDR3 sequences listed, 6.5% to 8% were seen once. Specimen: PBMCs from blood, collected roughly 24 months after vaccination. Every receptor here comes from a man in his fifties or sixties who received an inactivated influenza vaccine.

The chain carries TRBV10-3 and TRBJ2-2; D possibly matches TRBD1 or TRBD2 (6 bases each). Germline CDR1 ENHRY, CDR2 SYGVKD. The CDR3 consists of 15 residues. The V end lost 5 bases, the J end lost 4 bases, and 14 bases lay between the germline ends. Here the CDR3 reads CAISPRGAPTGELFF. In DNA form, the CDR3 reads TGTGCCATCAGTCCAAGGGGGGCCCCCACCGGGGAGCTGTTTTTT.

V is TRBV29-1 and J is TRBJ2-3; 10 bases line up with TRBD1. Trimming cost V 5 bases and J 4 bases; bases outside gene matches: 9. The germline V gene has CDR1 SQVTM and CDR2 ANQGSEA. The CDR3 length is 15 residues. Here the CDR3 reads CSVSLPDRGADTQYF. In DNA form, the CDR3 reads TGCAGCGTTAGTCTTCCGGACAGGGGGGCAGATACGCAGTATTTT.

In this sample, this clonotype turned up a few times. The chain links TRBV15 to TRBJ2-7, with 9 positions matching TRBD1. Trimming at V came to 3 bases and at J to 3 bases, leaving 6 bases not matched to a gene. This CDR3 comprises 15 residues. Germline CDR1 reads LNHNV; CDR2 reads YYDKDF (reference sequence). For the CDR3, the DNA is TGTGCCACCAGCAGGGGGGACAGGGAGGTCTACGAGCAGTACTTC. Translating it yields CATSRGDREVYEQYF.

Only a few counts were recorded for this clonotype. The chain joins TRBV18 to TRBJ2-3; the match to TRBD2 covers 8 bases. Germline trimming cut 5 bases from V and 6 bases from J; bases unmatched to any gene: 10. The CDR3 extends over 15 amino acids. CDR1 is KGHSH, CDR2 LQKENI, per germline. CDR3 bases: TGTGCCAGCTCAACCGCGGGGGGCCGAGCGGATACGCAGTATTTT. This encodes CASSTAGGRADTQYF.

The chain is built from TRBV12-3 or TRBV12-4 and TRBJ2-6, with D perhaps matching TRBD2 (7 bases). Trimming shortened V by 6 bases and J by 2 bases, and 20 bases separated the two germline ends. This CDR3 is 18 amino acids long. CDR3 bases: TGTGCCAGCAGCTCTTCTGGCGGGGGCGCGGCTGGGGCCAACGTCCTGACTTTC. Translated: CASSSSGGGAAGANVLTF.

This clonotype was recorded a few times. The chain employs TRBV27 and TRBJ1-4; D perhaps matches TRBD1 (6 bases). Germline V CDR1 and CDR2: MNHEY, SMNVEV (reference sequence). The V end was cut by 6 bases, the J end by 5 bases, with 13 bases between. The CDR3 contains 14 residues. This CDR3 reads CASSARGQNEKLFF. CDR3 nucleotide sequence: TGTGCCAGCAGCGCCCGAGGACAGAATGAAAAACTGTTTTTT.

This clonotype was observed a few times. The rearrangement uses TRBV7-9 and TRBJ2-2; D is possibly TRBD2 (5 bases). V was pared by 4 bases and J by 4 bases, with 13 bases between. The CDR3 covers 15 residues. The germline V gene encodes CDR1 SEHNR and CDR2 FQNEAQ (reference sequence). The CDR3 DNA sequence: TGTGCCAGCAGCTCCAGCCCGGGGATCACCGGGGAGCTGTTTTTT. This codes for CASSSSPGITGELFF.

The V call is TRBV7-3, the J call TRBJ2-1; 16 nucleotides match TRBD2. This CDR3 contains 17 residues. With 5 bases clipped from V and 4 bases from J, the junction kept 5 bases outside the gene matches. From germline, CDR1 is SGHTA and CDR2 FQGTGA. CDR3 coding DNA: TGTGCCAGCAGCATGGGACTAGCGGGAGGGTTTTACAATGAGCAGTTCTTC. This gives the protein CASSMGLAGGFYNEQFF.